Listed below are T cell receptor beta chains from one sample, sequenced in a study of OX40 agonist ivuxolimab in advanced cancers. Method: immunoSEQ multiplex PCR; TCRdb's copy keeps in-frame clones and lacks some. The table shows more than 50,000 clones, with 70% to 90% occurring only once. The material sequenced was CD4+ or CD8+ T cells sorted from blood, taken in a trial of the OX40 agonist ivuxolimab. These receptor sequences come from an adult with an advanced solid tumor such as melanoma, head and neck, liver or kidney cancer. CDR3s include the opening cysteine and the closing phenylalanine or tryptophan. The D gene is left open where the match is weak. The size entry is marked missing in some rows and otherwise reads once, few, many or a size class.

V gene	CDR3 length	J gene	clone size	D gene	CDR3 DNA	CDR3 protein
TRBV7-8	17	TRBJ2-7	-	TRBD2	TGTGCCAGCAGCCCCCCTCCTTCGGGACTAGCGACTAGGGAGCAGTACTTC	CASSPPPSGLATREQYF
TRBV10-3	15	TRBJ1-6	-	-	TGTGCCATCAGTGAGTCGAGGCAGGGGAGCTCACCCCTCCACTTT	CAISESRQGSSPLHF
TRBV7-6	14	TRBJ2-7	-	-	TGTGCCAGCAGCCCGGTGGGAGTTCTATACGAGCAGTACTTC	CASSPVGVLYEQYF
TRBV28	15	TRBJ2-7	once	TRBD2	TGTGCCAGCAGCCAAGTGGGTAGCGGGATGGTCGAGCAGTACTTC	CASSQVGSGMVEQYF
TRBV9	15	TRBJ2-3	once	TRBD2	TGTGCCAGCAGCGCCGAGCGGGAAAGGGGAGATACGCAGTATTTT	CASSAERERGDTQYF
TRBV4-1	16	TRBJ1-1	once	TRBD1	TGCGCCAGCAGCCAAGATCCGACAGGGAAGAACACTGAAGCTTTCTTT	CASSQDPTGKNTEAFF
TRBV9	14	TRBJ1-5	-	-	TGTGCCAGCAGCGTAGGAGGGAGCGATCAGCCCCAGCATTTT	CASSVGGSDQPQHF
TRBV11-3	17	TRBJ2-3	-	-	TGTGCCAGCAGCCGGCCAGGGCAGGGGCCGAGCACAGATACGCAGTATTTT	CASSRPGQGPSTDTQYF
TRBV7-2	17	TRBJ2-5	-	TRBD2	TGTGCCAGCAGCACCCGGACTAGCGGAGAGTCCCAAGAGACCCAGTACTTC	CASSTRTSGESQETQYF
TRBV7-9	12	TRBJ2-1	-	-	TGTGCCAGCAGCCAGACGGACTATGAGCAGTTCTTC	CASSQTDYEQFF
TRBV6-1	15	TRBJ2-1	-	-	TGTGCCAGCAGTGAAGCGGGCCACTCCTACAATGAGCAGTTCTTC	CASSEAGHSYNEQFF
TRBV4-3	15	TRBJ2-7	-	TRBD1	TGCGCCAGCAGCCAAATGACAGGGGACCCCTACGAGCAGTACTTC	CASSQMTGDPYEQYF
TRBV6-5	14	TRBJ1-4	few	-	TGTGCCAGTTCAATGGGGATCGTTGGGGAAAAACTGTTTTTT	CASSMGIVGEKLFF
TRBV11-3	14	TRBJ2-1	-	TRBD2	TGTGCCAGCAGCGTAGCGGGACTGTACAATGAGCAGTTCTTC	CASSVAGLYNEQFF
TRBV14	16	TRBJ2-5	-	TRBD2	TGTGCCAGCAGCCAAAGCCTAGCGGGACCTGGGGAGACCCAGTACTTC	CASSQSLAGPGETQYF
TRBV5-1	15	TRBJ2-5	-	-	TGCGCCAGCAGCTTGGGGGACGTGTCTGGGCCAGAGCAGTACTTC	CASSLGDVSGPEQYF
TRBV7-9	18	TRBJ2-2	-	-	TGTGCCAGCAGCGTAACGGGACTCTTATCCGGGAGCACCGGGGAGCTGTTTTTT	CASSVTGLLSGSTGELFF